This is a list of T cell receptor beta chains from one sample in a study of identical twins. TCRdb processed the 5' RACE reads anew with MiXCR; each CDR3 protein has one entry. The table lists about 890,000 distinct CDR3 sequences, about 12% of them singletons. The sample was also linked to a second study, of yellow fever vaccine responses in identical twins.

Input material: PBMCs. The receptors here all came from a woman in her late teens or twenties in good health. The CDR3 runs from the conserved cysteine through the conserved F or W. Fields, in order: D gene, clone size, J gene, V gene, CDR3 DNA, CDR3 protein. The D gene is left open where the match is weak. Clone size is given for some rows only: seen once, a few or many times, or a class if the clone is expanded.

TRBD2 few TRBJ2-1 TRBV2 TGTGCCAGCAGTTCTAGCGGGGGTGCTAGCTCCTACAATGAGCAGTTCTTC CASSSSGGASSYNEQFF
. few TRBJ2-2 TRBV20-1 TGCAGTGCTAGCGGGGGTAGCACCGGGGAGCTGTTTTTT CSASGGSTGELFF
. few TRBJ1-1 TRBV12-3/TRBV12-4 TGTGCCAGCAGTTTAGTAATAGGGTCTATTATAAACACTGAAGCTTTCTTT CASSLVIGSIINTEAFF
TRBD2 . TRBJ2-1 TRBV24-1 TGTGCCACCGGGACTAGCGGGGGCCGATACAATGAGCAGTTCTTC CATGTSGGRYNEQFF
. . TRBJ2-5 TRBV7-6 TGTGCCAGCAGCTATACAGATAACCAAGAGACCCAGTACTTC CASSYTDNQETQYF
TRBD1 few TRBJ2-1 TRBV19 TGTGCCAGTACGAGACAGGGGGTCTTTGAGCAGTTCTTC CASTRQGVFEQFF
. many TRBJ2-7 TRBV11-2 TGTGCCAGCAGCCCCATTAACCGAAAGGGTGGGTACGAGCAGTACTTC CASSPINRKGGYEQYF
TRBD2 . TRBJ2-1 TRBV20-1 TGCAGTGCTAGAAACGTGCTAGCGGGGACCTACAATGAGCAGTTCTTC CSARNVLAGTYNEQFF
. . TRBJ2-3 TRBV6-2/TRBV6-3 TGTGCCAGCAGTTCCGACTTCCCTAGCACAGATACGCAGTATTTT CASSSDFPSTDTQYF
. . TRBJ2-1 TRBV3-1 TGTGCCAGCAGCCAAGTCTCACGGGGGAGCTCCTACAATGAGCAGTTCTTC CASSQVSRGSSYNEQFF
. . TRBJ2-6 TRBV7-9 TGTGCCAGTCGTGCCCAGAGCTCTGGGGCCAACGTCCTGACTTTC CASRAQSSGANVLTF
. few TRBJ1-6 TRBV2 TGTGCCAGCAGCCCTATTCCCAATTCACCCCTCCACTTT CASSPIPNSPLHF
TRBD1 . TRBJ1-5 TRBV29-1 TGCAGCGTTGATCGCCCTCCCCACGGGACAGGCCTTCATCAGCCCCAGCATTTT CSVDRPPHGTGLHQPQHF
TRBD2 many TRBJ2-1 TRBV20-1 TGCAGTGGGACGGCAGCTAGCGGGAGTGAGCAGTTCTTC CSGTAASGSEQFF
. few TRBJ2-1 TRBV3-1 TGTGCCAGCAGCCAAGATACATGGGGGTTGAGCAATGAGCAGTTCTTC CASSQDTWGLSNEQFF
. few TRBJ1-4 TRBV6-1 TGTGCCAGCAGTCGGACAGAGGGTGAAAAACTGTTTTTT CASSRTEGEKLFF
. many TRBJ2-1 TRBV19 TGTGCCAGTGGGGAGAGCCTACACAATGAGCAGTTCTTC CASGESLHNEQFF